These T cell receptor beta chains were read from a single sample in a study of yellow fever vaccine responses in identical twins. TCRdb recomputed calls from the RT-PCR reads with MiXCR, one row per CDR3 protein. The sample has a few thousand distinct CDR3 sequences, about nine tenths seen once. Sequencing used T cells from blood (PBMCs), unsorted or a sorted subset (not recorded which), obtained before or after yellow fever vaccination (not recorded which). These receptors were collected from a female donor who received the yellow fever vaccine. CDR3s include the opening cysteine and the closing phenylalanine or tryptophan. D genes are given only for firm matches. The size of a clone is reported for some rows only, either as once, few or many, or as a class for expanded clones.

D: TRBD1
J: TRBJ2-5
size: .
V: TRBV29-1
DNA: TGCAGCGTGTGGACAGGCCAAGAGACCCAGTACTTC
CDR3: CSVWTGQETQYF

D: .
J: TRBJ2-1
size: once
V: TRBV2
DNA: TGTGCCAGCAGTGATCTTGGTGGGCATGAGCAGTTCTTC
CDR3: CASSDLGGHEQFF

D: .
J: TRBJ1-5
size: .
V: TRBV18
DNA: TGTGCCAGCTCCAACTCCAGGGATCAGCCCCAGCATTTT
CDR3: CASSNSRDQPQHF

D: TRBD1
J: TRBJ1-5
size: .
V: TRBV23-1
DNA: TGCGCCAGCAGTCAACCACAGGGGTGGCGAAGCAATCAGCCCCAGCATTTT
CDR3: CASSQPQGWRSNQPQHF

D: .
J: TRBJ1-5
size: .
V: TRBV7-6
DNA: TGTGCCAGCAGCTTAGGTCTCGATCAGCCCCAGCATTTT
CDR3: CASSLGLDQPQHF

D: .
J: TRBJ2-3
size: .
V: TRBV13
DNA: TGTGCCAGCACCTCGGGAGATAGCACAGATACGCAGTATTTT
CDR3: CASTSGDSTDTQYF

D: .
J: TRBJ1-5
size: .
V: TRBV5-6
DNA: TGTGCCAGCAGCTTCGCGGGGGACAATCAGCCCCAGCATTTT
CDR3: CASSFAGDNQPQHF

D: .
J: TRBJ2-6
size: .
V: TRBV13
DNA: TGTGCCAGCAGGTGGTTAGACTCTGGGGCCAACGTCCTGACTTTC
CDR3: CASRWLDSGANVLTF

D: TRBD1
J: TRBJ1-2
size: .
V: TRBV6-4
DNA: TGTGCCAGCAGTGACTCGATACAGGGGGCCCCAGGTGGCTACACCTTC
CDR3: CASSDSIQGAPGGYTF

D: TRBD2
J: TRBJ2-7
size: .
V: TRBV7-9
DNA: TGTGCCAGCAGCCCGACAGGGACTAGCCAGGAGCAGTACTTC
CDR3: CASSPTGTSQEQYF

D: TRBD1
J: TRBJ1-6
size: once
V: TRBV5-1
DNA: TGCGCCAGCAGCGAGGGGGCAGGTAATTCACCCCTCCACTTT
CDR3: CASSEGAGNSPLHF

D: .
J: TRBJ1-2
size: .
V: TRBV12-1
DNA: TGTGCCAGCAGCTTTGCGGGGGCCCGCTATGGCTACACCTTC
CDR3: CASSFAGARYGYTF

D: .
J: TRBJ2-7
size: .
V: TRBV3-1
DNA: TGTGCCAGCAGCCAAGGAGGGAGAGGTTACGAGCAGTACTTC
CDR3: CASSQGGRGYEQYF

D: TRBD1
J: TRBJ2-1
size: .
V: TRBV10-3
DNA: TGTGCCATCAGCCAGGGGGCCGGTCTCTCCGACCATGAGCAGTTCTTC
CDR3: CAISQGAGLSDHEQFF